This T cell receptor beta chain originates from a study of T cells in Graves' hyperthyroidism and ophthalmopathy. Notes on the study in general: Most thyroid clonotypes expanded above 0.001 were also detected in blood.

Newly diagnosed hyperthyroidism patients aged 18 to 65 years had disease lasting under 2 months. This clonotype was counted at least ten times. What it binds is unknown. CDR1 and CDR2 (germline): MDHEN, SYDVKM. V was cut by 11 bases and J by 9 bases, with 22 bases left in between. The CDR3 is 13 amino acids. TCR beta CDR3 regions were amplified from RNA transcripts. Using the HTBI primer set, a first-round RT-PCR was run on the TCR CDR3. TCRdb reprocessed the multiplex PCR reads via MiXCR and lists one record per CDR3 protein. The table shows 300,000 to 450,000 distinct CDR3 sequences, with approximately 18% occurring only once.

The chain links TRBV28 to TRBJ1-2; perhaps TRBD1 as D (5 bases). Source material: blood. This TCR was recovered from a woman in her twenties or thirties with Graves' hyperthyroidism that later progressed to Graves' ophthalmopathy. As DNA, the CDR3 is TGTGCCGTCCGGCGGGGGACGACGGATCGCTACACCTTC. This gives the protein CAVRRGTTDRYTF.